The T cell receptor (beta chain) under discussion was sequenced for a study of cytomegalovirus exposure and HLA in healthy donors. This clone was seen a handful of times. J lost 4 bases, V lost 1 base, and 7 bases had no gene match. Looked up from germline, CDR1 is LNHNV and CDR2 is YYDKDF (reference sequence). This CDR3 has 16 amino acids. The study ran its PCR with 60 Vbeta and 13 Jbeta primers. Original data processing: Later work found around 85 million unique TCR beta chains, with about 10 million shared. Clones were sequenced by immunoSEQ multiplex PCR, and TCRdb holds only the in-frame ones, with some missing. The V and J calls and clone size come from that table; D and trimming were worked out from the DNA. Found here are under 200,000 clones, roughly 12% of them singletons; the top ten hold 7.5% to 10%.

What was sequenced was PBMCs. The rearrangement joins TRBV15 to TRBJ1-5, with 7 bases aligning to TRBD1. The sequence derives from a man aged 50 to 60 in good health and CMV-seropositive. The CDR3 region is CATSRGVGDSNQPQHF. CDR3 nucleotides: TGTGCCACCAGCAGAGGGGTCGGGGACAGTAATCAGCCCCAGCATTTT.